The T cell receptor beta chain under discussion was sequenced for a study of T cell responses to AZD1222 COVID-19 vaccine. Findings and limits, study-wide: Donors were mostly white British, more females; clonal diversity possibly underestimated. CD4 TCRs associated with vaccination spanned spike, dominating at 160-218 and 743-854. Repertoire sampling was restricted to post-peak T cell response timepoints. Baseline antibody screening turned up just a handful of seropositive AZD1222 recipients.

The CDR3 has 15 amino acids. Germline V lookup: CDR1 MNHEY, CDR2 SVGAGI. V gave up 2 bases and J gave up 4 bases, with 14 bases separating them. The protocol was immunoSEQ multiplex PCR, while the TCRdb copy is restricted to in-frame clones and leaves out a portion. This sample yields roughly 100,000 clones, of which 88% are seen a single time; around 8.4% belongs to the top ten. On this clone: Its antigen is as yet unknown.

The V and J genes are TRBV6-5 and TRBJ1-1; a possible D gene is TRBD1 (5 bases). The sequencing used peripheral blood, collected on day 0 of AZD1222 vaccination. The receptor was derived from an adult in good health. CDR3 DNA sequence: TGTGCCAGCAGTTACGGTGGGGGGTCGGGCACTGAAGCTTTCTTT. Encoded protein: CASSYGGGSGTEAFF.